The 27 T cell receptor beta chains presented below share a single source sample, sequenced in a study of shared clonotypes between healthy human individuals. Repertoires were generated with immunoSEQ multiplex PCR, while TCRdb's copy carries only in-frame clones and drops some. In the table there are 2.3 million or so clones, approximately 93% of which are singletons. Sequenced material: naive CD4+ T cells from PBMCs. The subset denotes: CD45RA+ positively selected. Receptor source: a man aged 18 to 29 in good health. Some clones in this sample may be carry-over from other donors' samples.

The rearrangement joins TRBV28 to TRBJ2-1; perhaps TRBD2 as D (6 bases). CDR3 size: 16 residues. CDR1 and CDR2 from the germline V gene are MDHEN and SYDVKM. V shed 5 bases and J shed 5 bases, with 19 bases lying between them. The CDR3 reads CASSARMGGAHNEQFF. As DNA, the CDR3 is TGTGCCAGCAGTGCACGGATGGGCGGGGCCCACAATGAGCAGTTCTTC.

The rearrangement uses TRBV15 and TRBJ2-7; D call uncertain. CDR3 length equals 13 residues. Per germline, CDR1 LNHNV and CDR2 YYDKDF (reference sequence). V lost 0 bases and J 3 bases, leaving 6 bases between the germline ends. CDR3 nucleotide sequence: TGTGCCACCAGCAGAGACAGATTCTACGAGCAGTACTTC. Translated: CATSRDRFYEQYF.

CDR3 in DNA: TGTGCCAGCAGGGGTCAGGGACCCTACGAGCAGTACTTC. This translates into CASRGQGPYEQYF. The V and J genes are TRBV11-2 and TRBJ2-7; the D gene could be TRBD1 or TRBD2 (5 bases each). CDR1 is SGHAT, CDR2 FQNNGV, per germline. The CDR3 covers 13 residues. Trimming removed 6 bases from V and 2 bases from J, with 11 bases in between.

The chain is built from TRBV6-1 and TRBJ2-7, with 8 bases lining up with TRBD2. Trimming removed 1 base from V and 2 bases from J; junction bases left unmatched: 4. Germline loops: CDR1 MNHNS, CDR2 SASEGT. This CDR3 contains 15 residues. CDR3: CASSEGLATTYEQYF. Here the CDR3 DNA reads TGTGCCAGCAGTGAAGGACTAGCGACAACCTACGAGCAGTACTTC.

V is TRBV6-1 and J is TRBJ1-3; D not certain. Germline loops: CDR1 MNHNS, CDR2 SASEGT. The CDR3 consists of 14 residues. Trimming took 6 bases from V and 4 from J, leaving 13 bases between them. CDR3 in DNA: TGTGCCAGCAGGTTTGGGCAGGTGGGAAACACCATATATTTT. Protein: CASRFGQVGNTIYF.

The genes are TRBV14 and TRBJ1-2; no clear D gene. V was pared by 3 bases and J by 4 bases, with 15 bases between. Per the germline V gene, CDR1 is SGHDN and CDR2 is FVKESK. This CDR3 has 15 amino acids. CDR3 loop: CASSQPDGETYGYTF. The CDR3 coding sequence is TGTGCCAGCAGCCAGCCGGACGGAGAGACCTATGGCTACACCTTC.

V gene TRBV27 combines with J gene TRBJ2-7, with 7 bases matching TRBD2. V shed 7 bases and J 0 bases; nucleotides not matched to a gene: 9. This CDR3 is 15 amino acids long. The germline V gene encodes CDR1 MNHEY and CDR2 SMNVEV (reference sequence). This chain's CDR3 is CASTERGASSYEQYF. The DNA for the CDR3 is TGTGCCAGCACGGAGCGGGGCGCGAGCTCCTACGAGCAGTACTTC.

The rearrangement joins TRBV7-2 to TRBJ2-1, with TRBD2 as a possible D gene (6 bases). The CDR3 extends over 14 amino acids. V lost 8 bases, J lost 8 bases, and 19 bases lay in between. Germline CDR1 is SGHTA and CDR2 is FQGNSA. DNA of the CDR3: TGTGCCAGCCAAACCAACGGGGGAATCGATGAGCAGTTCTTC. Translation gives CASQTNGGIDEQFF.

Notes on this clone: The sample contains more than one DNA sequence encoding this CDR3. V gene TRBV5-1 combines with J gene TRBJ2-5; D ambiguous. CDR1 SGHRS and CDR2 YFSETQ come from the germline V gene. Trimming left V 0 bases short and J 4 bases short, with 10 bases between. This CDR3 region has 14 residues. CDR3 sequence reads: CASSLEGRLETQYF. The CDR3 DNA reads as TGCGCCAGCAGCTTGGAGGGCCGATTAGAGACCCAGTACTTC.

Notes on this clone: Other nucleotide sequences in the sample specify the same CDR3. The CDR3 bases are TGTGCCAGCAGTTTGTCGAGCGGGGCCCGCTACGAGCAGTACTTC. It translates to CASSLSSGARYEQYF. The V gene is TRBV28, the J gene TRBJ2-7, with TRBD2 matching over 7 bases. The ends lost 3 bases at V and 3 bases at J; junction bases unmatched: 8. The CDR3 contains 15 residues. Per germline, CDR1 MDHEN and CDR2 SYDVKM.

The CDR3 DNA reads as TGCGCCAGCGGGACGGACCCAACTAATGAAAAACTGTTTTTT. Its translation is CASGTDPTNEKLFF. The chain couples TRBV5-1 to TRBJ1-4, with TRBD1 as a possible D gene (5 bases). The CDR3 has 14 residues. Germline V gene lookup returns CDR1 SGHRS and CDR2 YFSETQ. V dropped 7 bases and J dropped 0 bases, with 10 bases sitting between them.

This clone was seen more than once but under ten times. The chain employs TRBV28 and TRBJ1-5; maybe TRBD1 (6 bases). Germline V gene data show CDR1 as MDHEN and CDR2 as SYDVKM. CDR3 length equals 12 residues. V dropped 10 bases and J dropped 5 bases, with 12 bases sitting between them. In DNA, the CDR3 is TGTGCCATCCAGGACAGCCATCAGCCCCAGCATTTT. Residues: CAIQDSHQPQHF.

The chain combines TRBV11-3 with TRBJ2-3; 8 bases fit TRBD1. CDR3 length: 15 amino acids. V shed 3 bases, J shed 4 bases, and the junction held 6 bases outside the gene matches. Per germline, CDR1 SGHNT and CDR2 YENEEA. The DNA of the CDR3 is TGTGCCAGCAGCTTCCGGGCAGGGGGCGCAGATACGCAGTATTTT. Amino acid sequence: CASSFRAGGADTQYF.

This chain uses TRBV5-8 with TRBJ2-2, with 7 bases matching TRBD2. Trimming removed 0 bases from V and 1 base from J; junction bases left unmatched: 3. Germline loops: CDR1 SGHTS, CDR2 YDEGEE. This CDR3 comprises 16 residues. Here the CDR3 DNA reads TGTGCCAGCAGCTTGGCTCTAGCGGAGAACACCGGGGAGCTGTTTTTT. It encodes CASSLALAENTGELFF.

This clone appeared once. The V and J genes are TRBV29-1 and TRBJ1-3; D is ambiguous. The CDR3 is 13 residues long. CDR1 and CDR2 from the germline V gene are SQVTM and ANQGSEA. V lost 0 bases and J lost 4, with 7 bases in between. Here the CDR3 reads CSVEEFGGNTIYF. The CDR3 coding sequence is TGCAGCGTTGAAGAGTTCGGAGGAAACACCATATATTTT.

The CDR3 DNA reads as TGTGCCAGCAGCCCTAAGGGGGGGAGCGGGTACGGCAATCAGCCCCAGCATTTT. Its translation: CASSPKGGSGYGNQPQHF. This sequence joins TRBV7-8 and TRBJ1-5, with a tentative D call TRBD1 (6 bases). Trimming removed 5 bases from V and 2 bases from J, with 22 bases in between. The CDR3 runs to 18 residues. Germline assignment: CDR1 SGHVS and CDR2 FQNEAQ.

V gene TRBV4-1 combines with J gene TRBJ2-7; 9 nucleotides line up with TRBD2. There are 16 residues in the CDR3. The J segment lost 3 bases and the V segment lost 4 bases, leaving 10 bases of the junction unmatched. Germline V gives CDR1 MGHRA, CDR2 YSYEKL. The CDR3 sequence: CASSRETSGVNYEQYF. The CDR3 nucleotides read TGCGCCAGCAGCCGCGAGACTAGCGGAGTTAACTACGAGCAGTACTTC.

The chain recombines TRBV30 with TRBJ2-7; D is unresolved. The CDR3 is made up of 13 amino acids. V lost 2 bases and J lost 3, with 11 bases in between. Per the germline V gene, CDR1 is GTSNPN and CDR2 is SVGIG (reference sequence). The CDR3 is CAWSKGVGYEQYF. For the CDR3, the DNA is TGTGCCTGGAGTAAGGGTGTTGGCTACGAGCAGTACTTC.

In regard to this clone: The sample contains more than one DNA sequence encoding this CDR3. The chain uses TRBV18 and TRBJ1-5; 8 bases are a match to TRBD1. In germline, CDR1 is KGHSH, CDR2 LQKENI. The CDR3 runs to 13 residues. The junction had 3 bases not matched to a gene; V was cut back by 5 bases and J by 6 bases. CDR3 protein: CASSSDRGQPQHF. The CDR3 nucleotides read TGTGCCAGCTCATCCGACAGGGGTCAGCCCCAGCATTTT.

CDR3 sequence: CASSQREDKQFF. CDR3 nucleotides: TGCGCCAGCAGCCAACGGGAGGACAAGCAGTTCTTC. The chain combines TRBV4-1 with TRBJ2-1; 7 nucleotides match TRBD2. Looked up from germline, CDR1 is MGHRA and CDR2 is YSYEKL. V shed 2 bases, J shed 11 bases, and the junction held 3 bases outside the gene matches. The CDR3 contains 12 residues.

The V call is TRBV2, the J call TRBJ2-2; D possibly corresponds to TRBD1 (5 bases). CDR1 SNHLY and CDR2 FYNNEI come from the germline V gene. V was trimmed by 7 bases and J by 0 bases, leaving 15 bases between them. The CDR3 is 16 amino acids. The CDR3, as DNA: TGTGCCAGCACCCTATCCCCGACAGCGAACACCGGGGAGCTGTTTTTT. As protein: CASTLSPTANTGELFF.

The chain recombines TRBV7-2 with TRBJ2-7; D might be TRBD1 (5 bases). The germline V and J ends were trimmed by 5 bases and 1 base, with 12 bases remaining between them. Looked up from germline, CDR1 is SGHTA and CDR2 is FQGNSA. This CDR3 has 14 amino acids. CDR3 sequence (DNA): TGTGCCAGCAGCGAAGACAGTCTTTCCTACGAGCAGTACTTC. Its translation: CASSEDSLSYEQYF.

The chain has TRBV4-1 and TRBJ2-7, with 11 bases identical to TRBD1. Germline CDR1 reads MGHRA; CDR2 reads YSYEKL. The V segment lost 1 base and the J segment 5 bases; nucleotides outside the gene matches: 7. The CDR3 contains 16 residues. CDR3 in DNA: TGCGCCAGCAGCCAAGGTGGACAGGGGGCAGAGAACGAGCAGTACTTC. The encoded protein is CASSQGGQGAENEQYF.

The V gene is TRBV18, the J gene TRBJ2-7, with D perhaps matching TRBD2 (5 bases). CDR1 and CDR2 (germline): KGHSH, LQKENI. The CDR3 length is 14 residues. Trimming removed 6 bases from V and 1 base from J, with 13 bases in between. The CDR3 reads CASSPGLGSYEQYF. The CDR3 nucleotides are TGTGCCAGCTCGCCAGGACTTGGTTCCTACGAGCAGTACTTC.

Regarding this clone: Other DNA sequences in this specimen translate into the identical CDR3. The V and J genes are TRBV11-2 and TRBJ1-5, with D hard to call. The V and J ends lost 3 bases and 4 bases respectively, with 7 bases between them. The CDR3 totals 13 residues. In germline, CDR1 is SGHAT, CDR2 FQNNGV. The CDR3 spells CASSLGENQPQHF. The CDR3, as DNA: TGTGCCAGCAGCTTGGGTGAAAATCAGCCCCAGCATTTT.

The chain recombines TRBV7-3 with TRBJ2-3; no reliable D call. This CDR3 comprises 16 residues. The V gene's germline CDR1 is SGHTA and CDR2 FQGTGA. The ends were cut back, 2 bases at V and 2 bases at J, with 14 bases in the middle. For the CDR3, the DNA is TGTGCCAGCAGCTTAGGCCCGGCCCAGTACACAGATACGCAGTATTTT. It is translated as CASSLGPAQYTDTQYF.

The chain uses TRBV18 and TRBJ1-6, with a weak D call TRBD1 (6 bases). V lost 3 bases and J 5 bases, leaving 17 bases between the germline ends. The CDR3 consists of 17 residues. CDR1 is KGHSH, CDR2 LQKENI, per germline. This chain's CDR3 is CASSPILLTGDNSPLHF. In DNA, the CDR3 is TGTGCCAGCTCACCCATTTTATTGACAGGAGATAATTCACCCCTCCACTTT.